In this sample, the clone carrying this T cell receptor beta chain turned up many times. Antigen: not known. Authors' processing steps: Using the CDR3 differences seen across clinicopathological groups, the authors built a distant-metastasis classifier for papillary thyroid cancer, which was meant to discriminate distant-metastatic patients. TCRdb re-analyzed the PCR reads using MiXCR. These V and J calls rely on TCRdb rather than the paper's analysis. This table has more than 65,000 clones, 14% appearing once. The data stem from a study of metastatic and nonmetastatic thyroid tumors. Study at large: Repertoires from blood and tumor or nodule tissue of malignant and benign thyroid patients were compared. Regarding the study as a whole: The study reportedly found significantly higher TCR beta diversity in malignant thyroid tumors than benign nodules, in blood and tumor.

No treatment of any kind had been given to any patient before thyroid surgery. Germline V CDR1 and CDR2: SQVTM, ANQGSEA. The junction had 7 bases not matched to a gene; V was cut back by 2 bases and J by 4 bases. The CDR3 consists of 14 residues. Sample: blood. The sequence came from a male donor with papillary thyroid cancer or a benign thyroid nodule (not recorded which). Some clones in this sample may be carry-over from other donors' samples. The chain recombines TRBV29-1 with TRBJ1-2, with 7 bases matching TRBD1. CDR3 sequence: CSVEMFGTAYGYTF. CDR3 nucleotides: TGCAGCGTTGAAATGTTTGGGACAGCCTATGGCTACACCTTC.